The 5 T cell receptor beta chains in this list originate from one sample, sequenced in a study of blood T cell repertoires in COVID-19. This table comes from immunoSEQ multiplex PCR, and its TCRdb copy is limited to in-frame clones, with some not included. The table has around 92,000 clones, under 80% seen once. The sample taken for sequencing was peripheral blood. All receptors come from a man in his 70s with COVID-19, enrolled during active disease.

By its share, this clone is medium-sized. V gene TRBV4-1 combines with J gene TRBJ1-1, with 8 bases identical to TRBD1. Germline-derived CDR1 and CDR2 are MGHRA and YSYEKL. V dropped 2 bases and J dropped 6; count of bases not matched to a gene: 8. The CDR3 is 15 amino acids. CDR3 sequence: CASSQNQGAGPEAFF. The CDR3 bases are TGCGCCAGCAGCCAAAACCAGGGGGCAGGTCCTGAAGCTTTCTTT.

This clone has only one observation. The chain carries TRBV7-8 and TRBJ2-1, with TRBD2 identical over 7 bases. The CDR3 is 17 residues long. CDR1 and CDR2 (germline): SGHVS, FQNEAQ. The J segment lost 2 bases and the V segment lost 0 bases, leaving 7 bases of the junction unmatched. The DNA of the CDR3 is TGTGCCAGCAGCTTAGCTTCGGTGGGAGGGGCCTACAATGAGCAGTTCTTC. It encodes CASSLASVGGAYNEQFF.

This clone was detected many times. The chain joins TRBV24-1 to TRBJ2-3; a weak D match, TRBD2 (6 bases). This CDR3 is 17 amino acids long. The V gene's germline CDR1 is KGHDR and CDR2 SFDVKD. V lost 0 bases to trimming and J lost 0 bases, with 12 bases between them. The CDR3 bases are TGTGCCACCAGTGATTTGCGAGGAGGGGCTAGCACAGATACGCAGTATTTT. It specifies CATSDLRGGASTDTQYF.

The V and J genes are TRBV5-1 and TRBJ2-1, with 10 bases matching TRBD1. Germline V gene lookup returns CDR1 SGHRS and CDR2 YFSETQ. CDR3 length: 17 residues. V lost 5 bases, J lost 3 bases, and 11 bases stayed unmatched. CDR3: CASSRQGAVFNYNEQFF. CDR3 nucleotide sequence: TGCGCCAGCAGTCGACAGGGGGCAGTTTTTAACTACAATGAGCAGTTCTTC.

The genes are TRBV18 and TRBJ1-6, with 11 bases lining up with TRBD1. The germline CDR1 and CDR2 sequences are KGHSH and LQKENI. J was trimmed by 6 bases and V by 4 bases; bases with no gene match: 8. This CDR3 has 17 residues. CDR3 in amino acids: CASSLGQGAVRNSPLHF. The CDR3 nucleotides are TGTGCCAGCTCACTTGGACAGGGGGCAGTCCGTAATTCACCCCTCCACTTT.